This T cell receptor (beta chain) was retrieved from a study of cytomegalovirus exposure and HLA in healthy donors. Study-wide points: A few chains tied to CMV proved CMV antigen-specific in vitro.

In the PCR, 60 Vbeta and 13 Jbeta primers were used. The protocol was immunoSEQ multiplex PCR, while the TCRdb copy is restricted to in-frame clones and leaves out a portion. The sample lists under 150,000 clones; about 80% were seen once. Regarding this clone: What it recognizes is unknown.

The sample taken for sequencing was PBMCs. The sequence came from a woman aged 40-49 years in good health and CMV-seropositive.

The CDR3 DNA reads as TGTGCCAGCATCCCAGGACAGGGGGCACCCTCCCTCCGTGTAAACATTCAGTACTTC. It is translated as CASIPGQGAPSLRVNIQYF. V usage is TRBV28 and J usage is TRBJ2-4; TRBD1 aligns across 11 bases. Germline loops: CDR1 MDHEN, CDR2 SYDVKM. The CDR3 consists of 19 residues. V dropped 7 bases and J dropped 6; count of bases not matched to a gene: 20.